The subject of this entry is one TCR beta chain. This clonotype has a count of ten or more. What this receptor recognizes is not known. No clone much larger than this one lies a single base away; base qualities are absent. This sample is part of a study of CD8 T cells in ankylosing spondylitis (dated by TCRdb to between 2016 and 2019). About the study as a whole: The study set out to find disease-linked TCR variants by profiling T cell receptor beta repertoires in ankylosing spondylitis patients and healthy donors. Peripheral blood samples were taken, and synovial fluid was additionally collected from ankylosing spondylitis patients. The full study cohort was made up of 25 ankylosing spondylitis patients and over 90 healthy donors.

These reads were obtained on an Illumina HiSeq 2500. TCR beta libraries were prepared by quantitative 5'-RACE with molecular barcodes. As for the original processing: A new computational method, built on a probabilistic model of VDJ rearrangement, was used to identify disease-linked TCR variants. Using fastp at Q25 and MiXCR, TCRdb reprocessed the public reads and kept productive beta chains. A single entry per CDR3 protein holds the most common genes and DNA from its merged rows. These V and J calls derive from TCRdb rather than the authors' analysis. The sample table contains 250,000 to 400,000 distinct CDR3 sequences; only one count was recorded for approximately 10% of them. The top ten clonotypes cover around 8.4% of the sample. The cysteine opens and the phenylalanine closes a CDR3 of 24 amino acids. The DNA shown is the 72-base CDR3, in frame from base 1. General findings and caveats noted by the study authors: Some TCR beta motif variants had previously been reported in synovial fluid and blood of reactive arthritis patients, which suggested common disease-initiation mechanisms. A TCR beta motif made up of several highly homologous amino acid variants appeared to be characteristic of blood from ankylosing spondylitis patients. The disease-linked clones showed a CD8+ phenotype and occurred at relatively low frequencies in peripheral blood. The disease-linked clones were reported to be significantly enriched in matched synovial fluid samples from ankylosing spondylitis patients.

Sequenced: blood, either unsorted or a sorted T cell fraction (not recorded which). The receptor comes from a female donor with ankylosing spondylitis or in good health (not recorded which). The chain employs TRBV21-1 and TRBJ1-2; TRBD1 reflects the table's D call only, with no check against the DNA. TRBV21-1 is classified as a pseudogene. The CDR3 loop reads CASSKCGTGVSYVGDLPTLSGYTF. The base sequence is TGTGCCAGCAGCAAGTGCGGGACAGGGGTTTCGTATGTTGGAGACCTCCCTACTTTAAGCGGCTACACCTTC.